The 32 T cell receptor beta chains in this list originate from one sample, sequenced in a study of early T cells in non-severe SARS-CoV-2 infection. One entry per CDR3 protein, called by TCRdb with MiXCR from the 5' RACE reads. The sample contains about 77,000 distinct CDR3 sequences, roughly 4.7% of which appear only once. Source: whole blood, taken at baseline. These receptors were taken from an adult who was a healthcare worker with PCR-confirmed SARS-CoV-2 infection or an uninfected control (not recorded which).

Only a few counts were recorded for this clonotype. The V call is TRBV9, the J call TRBJ2-7; the D gene is possibly TRBD1 (7 bases). Germline CDR1 and CDR2: SGDLS and YYNGEE. V lost 3 bases and J 0 bases, leaving 13 bases between the germline ends. CDR3 length: 15 amino acids. As DNA, the CDR3 is TGTGCCAGCAGCGCGACAGGGAGGAACTCCTACGAGCAGTACTTC. This codes for CASSATGRNSYEQYF.

The table lists this clonotype with many counts. This chain links TRBV7-2 with TRBJ2-7, with D perhaps matching TRBD1 (6 bases). Trimming left V 2 bases short and J 2 bases short, with 10 bases between. This CDR3 comprises 14 residues. Germline CDR1 and CDR2: SGHTA and FQGNSA. The CDR3 DNA is TGTGCCAGCAGCTTACAGGGGTGGCCCTACGAGCAGTACTTC. Protein sequence: CASSLQGWPYEQYF. The whole variable domain, remainder taken from reference TRBV7-2 and TRBJ2-7, is GAGVSQSPSNKVTEKGKDVELRCDPISGHTALYWYRQSLGQGLEFLIYFQGNSAPDKSGLPSDRFSAERTGGSVSTLTIQRTQQEDSAVYLCASSLQGWPYEQYFGPGTRLTVT.

This clonotype was counted at least ten times. The rearrangement uses TRBV9 and TRBJ1-2; unclear D gene. This CDR3 region has 13 residues. Trimming took 0 bases from V and 1 from J, leaving 4 bases between them. The germline V gene has CDR1 SGDLS and CDR2 YYNGEE. The DNA of the CDR3 is TGTGCCAGCAGCGTAGCCGTTAACTATGGCTACACCTTC. Protein: CASSVAVNYGYTF.

The chain combines TRBV19 with TRBJ2-1, with D possibly being TRBD1 or TRBD2 (5 bases each). This CDR3 contains 16 residues. The germline CDR1 and CDR2 sequences are LNHDA and SQIVND (reference sequence). Trimming cost V 4 bases and J 2 bases, with 15 bases left between them. CDR3 sequence reads: CASSTRLGGPYNEQFF. CDR3 DNA sequence: TGTGCCAGTAGTACGAGGCTTGGGGGACCCTACAATGAGCAGTTCTTC.

This clonotype was picked up many times. V gene TRBV5-1 combines with J gene TRBJ1-1; D unresolved. CDR1 SGHRS and CDR2 YFSETQ come from the germline V gene. Trimming stripped 4 bases from V and 4 bases from J, with 20 bases between. CDR3 length equals 16 residues. CDR3 residues: CASSQLGPRIGTEAFF. Here the CDR3 DNA reads TGCGCCAGCAGCCAGCTTGGTCCCCGCATCGGCACTGAAGCTTTCTTT.

This chain joins TRBV7-9 and TRBJ2-7; D possibly corresponds to TRBD2 (5 bases). The CDR3 loop spans 13 amino acids. Per germline, CDR1 SEHNR and CDR2 FQNEAQ (reference sequence). Trimming cost V 5 bases and J 2 bases, with 10 bases left between them. The CDR3 region is CASSTERTYEQYF. The CDR3 DNA sequence: TGTGCCAGCAGCACGGAGCGGACCTACGAGCAGTACTTC.

The table lists this clonotype with many counts. The rearrangement links TRBV19 to TRBJ2-2; 7 positions agree with TRBD2. This CDR3 region has 17 residues. Trimming removed 5 bases from V and 5 bases from J; junction bases left unmatched: 14. Germline assignment: CDR1 LNHDA and CDR2 SQIVND (reference sequence). This chain's CDR3 is CASSRRSTSSSTGELFF. Here the CDR3 DNA reads TGTGCCAGTAGTCGTAGATCGACTAGCAGTTCTACCGGGGAGCTGTTTTTT.

This clonotype was found many times. CDR3 bases: TGTGCCAGTAGCACACCCCCGTTGAATGAAAAACTGTTTTTT. It codes for CASSTPPLNEKLFF. The gene calls are TRBV19 and TRBJ1-4; D remains ambiguous. The CDR3 runs to 14 residues. Per germline, CDR1 LNHDA and CDR2 SQIVND (reference sequence). V was trimmed by 6 bases and J by 5 bases, leaving 13 bases between them.

This clonotype was seen ten or more times. The rearrangement links TRBV5-4 to TRBJ2-1, with D perhaps being TRBD1 or TRBD2 (5 bases each). From germline, CDR1 is SGHNT and CDR2 YYREEE (reference sequence). The length of the CDR3 is 15 residues. The V and J ends lost 4 bases and 8 bases respectively, with 19 bases between them. CDR3 DNA: TGTGCCAGCAGCCTCCGTCCGGGGCCCGAGGATGAGCAGTTCTTC. This sequence encodes CASSLRPGPEDEQFF.

This clonotype came up a few times. V usage is TRBV4-1 and J usage is TRBJ2-7, with D perhaps assigned TRBD1 or TRBD2 (6 bases each). The germline V gene encodes CDR1 MGHRA and CDR2 YSYEKL. The CDR3 spans 14 residues. V was clipped by 4 bases and J by 3 bases, with 13 bases between them. CDR3 sequence: CASSPPRGLYEQYF. The CDR3 nucleotides read TGCGCCAGCAGCCCTCCCCGGGGGCTCTACGAGCAGTACTTC.

This clonotype was detected ten times or more. The chain has TRBV19 and TRBJ2-1; 8 bases map to TRBD2. This CDR3 is 18 amino acids long. The trim removed 5 bases at V and 4 bases at J, leaving 16 bases unmatched. CDR1 is LNHDA, CDR2 SQIVND, per germline (reference sequence). This chain's CDR3 is CASSSGGRAGDPYNEQFF. In DNA, the CDR3 is TGTGCCAGTAGTTCGGGGGGGAGAGCGGGAGATCCGTACAATGAGCAGTTCTTC.

This clonotype was seen more than once but under ten times. The rearrangement joins TRBV12-3 or TRBV12-4 to TRBJ1-1; no clear D gene. V lost 2 bases to trimming and J lost 3 bases, with 7 bases between them. The CDR3 runs to 13 residues. The CDR3 nucleotides read TGTGCCAGCAGTTTAACGAGGGACACTGAAGCTTTCTTT. Translation: CASSLTRDTEAFF.

This clonotype came up many times. V is TRBV18 and J is TRBJ1-1; maybe TRBD1 (5 bases). Germline V lookup: CDR1 KGHSH, CDR2 LQKENI. The V end was cut by 3 bases, the J end by 2 bases, with 13 bases between. The CDR3 sequence is 15 residues long. DNA for the CDR3: TGTGCCAGCTCACCCATGGACACACCTAACACTGAAGCTTTCTTT. It translates to CASSPMDTPNTEAFF. Full variable domain (missing parts from reference TRBV18 and TRBJ1-1): NAGVMQNPRHLVRRRGQEARLRCSPMKGHSHVYWYRQLPEEGLKFMVYLQKENIIDESGMPKERFSAEFPKEGPSILRIQQVVRGDSAAYFCASSPMDTPNTEAFFGQGTRLTVV.

The chain carries TRBV6-6 and TRBJ2-3; the match to TRBD2 covers 10 bases. The CDR3 spans 15 residues. The germline V gene encodes CDR1 MNHNY and CDR2 SVGAGI (reference sequence). V lost 6 bases to trimming and J lost 5 bases; unmatched junction nucleotides: 8. CDR3 sequence reads: CASSSSSGSKDTQYF. CDR3 DNA sequence: TGTGCCAGCAGCTCCTCTAGCGGGAGTAAAGATACGCAGTATTTT.

The table lists this clonotype with many counts. The V call is TRBV6-5, the J call TRBJ2-1, with 7 bases fitting TRBD1. This CDR3 spans 13 amino acids. Germline V gene sequence: CDR1 MNHEY, CDR2 SVGAGI. Unmatched junction bases numbered 4, after V lost 5 bases and J lost 6 bases. The CDR3 spells CASSRQGTNEQFF. CDR3 coding DNA: TGTGCCAGCAGTCGACAGGGTACCAATGAGCAGTTCTTC.

The chain recombines TRBV7-2 with TRBJ2-7; perhaps TRBD1 as D (6 bases). The CDR3 has 16 residues. V lost 4 bases and J 0 bases, leaving 16 bases between the germline ends. Germline V lookup: CDR1 SGHTA, CDR2 FQGNSA. The CDR3 here is CASSSPLGAASYEQYF. CDR3 DNA: TGTGCCAGCAGCTCCCCCCTGGGGGCAGCCTCCTACGAGCAGTACTTC.

This clonotype showed up just a few times. V gene TRBV28 combines with J gene TRBJ1-1; D might be TRBD1 (5 bases). This CDR3 comprises 11 residues. Germline V CDR1 and CDR2: MDHEN, SYDVKM. V was pared by 2 bases and J by 9 bases, with 7 bases between. The CDR3 sequence: CASSLPGKAFF. The CDR3 DNA is TGTGCCAGCAGTTTACCAGGGAAAGCTTTCTTT.

This clonotype was seen more than once but under ten times. The chain employs TRBV27 and TRBJ1-2; TRBD1 might be the D (6 bases). With 1 base removed from V and 3 bases from J, the gap between germline ends came to 12 bases. In germline, CDR1 is MNHEY, CDR2 SMNVEV (reference sequence). CDR3 length equals 15 residues. The CDR3 coding sequence is TGTGCCAGCAGTTTATTGGCAGGGGAGGACTATGGCTACACCTTC. Protein product: CASSLLAGEDYGYTF.

V usage is TRBV4-1 and J usage is TRBJ1-1; no reliable D call. CDR3 size: 15 residues. The V end lost 0 bases, the J end lost 4 bases, and 12 bases lay between the germline ends. CDR1 and CDR2 (germline): MGHRA, YSYEKL. This CDR3 is CASSQDIRVGTEAFF. The DNA of the CDR3 is TGCGCCAGCAGCCAAGACATTAGAGTCGGCACTGAAGCTTTCTTT.

This clonotype was found many times. The chain carries TRBV20-1 and TRBJ2-1; D remains ambiguous. The CDR3 is 13 residues long. Germline loops: CDR1 DFQATT, CDR2 SNEGSKA (reference sequence). The V gene lost 8 bases and the J gene lost 8 bases, with 19 bases spanning the gap. The CDR3 region is CSFARAVGDEQFF. CDR3 sequence (DNA): TGCAGTTTCGCACGGGCTGTGGGCGATGAGCAGTTCTTC.

This clonotype was observed many times. CDR3 in DNA: TGTGCCAGCAGTTCGATTGGGGGCAATCAGCCCCAGCATTTT. This encodes CASSSIGGNQPQHF. J is TRBJ1-5 and V is TRBV7-9; the D is unclear. CDR1 and CDR2 from the germline V gene are SEHNR and FQNEAQ (reference sequence). The CDR3 spans 14 residues. Trimming left V 6 bases short and J 2 bases short, with 11 bases between.

This clonotype was seen at least ten times. This chain joins TRBV30 and TRBJ2-7, with D perhaps TRBD2 (6 bases). This CDR3 spans 13 amino acids. Between the trimmed V and J ends, which lost 5 bases and 2 bases, there was a span of 13 bases. CDR1 is GTSNPN and CDR2 is SVGIG in the germline V gene (reference sequence). CDR3 in DNA: TGTGCCTGGGGGGGACTGGGGACCTACGAGCAGTACTTC. Translating gives CAWGGLGTYEQYF.

The sample holds a few counts of this clonotype. The V call is TRBV7-9, the J call TRBJ1-3; D gene ambiguous. Per the germline V gene, CDR1 is SEHNR and CDR2 is FQNEAQ (reference sequence). This CDR3 is built from 16 residues. V shed 5 bases and J shed 0 bases, with 14 bases lying between them. CDR3 protein: CASSPRGGGSGNTIYF. As DNA, the CDR3 is TGTGCCAGCAGCCCCCGCGGAGGAGGCTCTGGAAACACCATATATTTT.

This clonotype has ten or more counts. The chain combines TRBV6-5 with TRBJ2-1, with no clear D. CDR1 MNHEY and CDR2 SVGAGI come from the germline V gene. V was trimmed by 7 bases and J by 5 bases, leaving 12 bases between them. The CDR3 has 13 residues. The CDR3 DNA sequence: TGTGCCAGCACCCGGAGACCTGACAATGAGCAGTTCTTC. Translation: CASTRRPDNEQFF.

There are many counts of this clonotype. The rearrangement links TRBV20-1 to TRBJ2-7, with D possibly matching TRBD1 (6 bases). V gave up 1 base and J gave up 2 bases, with 9 bases separating them. This CDR3 has 13 residues. The germline V gene encodes CDR1 DFQATT and CDR2 SNEGSKA (reference sequence). This chain's CDR3 is CSARGTEAYEQYF. The DNA for the CDR3 is TGCAGTGCTAGAGGGACAGAGGCCTACGAGCAGTACTTC.

This clonotype has a count of ten or more. This sequence joins TRBV20-1 and TRBJ2-3; D gene uncertain. CDR3 length: 12 residues. Per the germline V gene, CDR1 is DFQATT and CDR2 is SNEGSKA (reference sequence). Between the trimmed V and J ends, which lost 0 bases and 3 bases, there was a span of 4 bases. This CDR3 is CSARDPTDTQYF. The CDR3 nucleotides are TGCAGTGCTAGAGATCCAACAGATACGCAGTATTTT.

This clonotype was counted ten times or more. CDR3 DNA sequence: TGTGCCAGTGGCAGGGACGGCATAAGCTACACCTTC. As protein: CASGRDGISYTF. The chain is built from TRBV19 and TRBJ1-2, with D perhaps matching TRBD1 (5 bases). Trimming left V 8 bases short and J 9 bases short, with 16 bases between. The germline V gene has CDR1 LNHDA and CDR2 SQIVND (reference sequence). There are 12 residues in the CDR3.

This clonotype was recorded at least ten times. The chain combines TRBV29-1 with TRBJ1-4; D may be TRBD1 (6 bases). Trimming left V 5 bases short and J 6 bases short, with 16 bases between. CDR1 and CDR2 from the germline V gene are SQVTM and ANQGSEA. This CDR3 has 14 residues. The CDR3 loop reads CSVPEGVTDEKLFF. CDR3 coding DNA: TGCAGCGTTCCCGAGGGGGTTACGGATGAAAAACTGTTTTTT.

This clonotype appeared many times. The chain combines TRBV2 with TRBJ1-2; perhaps TRBD1 as D (5 bases). Germline V gene data show CDR1 as SNHLY and CDR2 as FYNNEI. Trimming removed 9 bases at V and 6 bases at J, with 17 bases between. There are 13 residues in the CDR3. CDR3 sequence (DNA): TGTGCCAGTGAGGGGAGAGTCGTAGATGGCTACACCTTC. Its protein is CASEGRVVDGYTF.

The genes are TRBV27 and TRBJ1-2; D is unclear. Germline values: CDR1 MNHEY, CDR2 SMNVEV (reference sequence). Trimming removed 5 bases at V and 4 bases at J, with 26 bases between. This CDR3 region has 18 residues. In nucleotides, the CDR3 is TGTGCCAGCAGTCAACGACATCCGGGTACTCCTCCCGGCTATGGCTACACCTTC. It translates to CASSQRHPGTPPGYGYTF.

This clonotype was counted only a few times. The chain is built from TRBV7-3 and TRBJ1-4; D is ambiguous. The CDR3 extends over 14 amino acids. Germline V gene data show CDR1 as SGHTA and CDR2 as FQGTGA. V was trimmed by 2 bases and J by 12 bases, leaving 16 bases between them. CDR3 protein: CASSLYGYRGELFF. The DNA of the CDR3 is TGTGCCAGCAGCTTATACGGGTATCGTGGGGAACTGTTTTTT.

This clonotype was counted a few times. This chain links TRBV27 with TRBJ2-1; 9 bases map to TRBD1. The CDR3 runs 15 residues. J gave up 7 bases and V 5 bases, and 9 bases lay outside the gene matches. CDR1 is MNHEY, CDR2 SMNVEV, per germline (reference sequence). CDR3 sequence reads: CASSPGTGIGNEQFF. The CDR3 DNA reads as TGTGCCAGCAGTCCTGGGACAGGGATAGGAAATGAGCAGTTCTTC.